Listed below are T cell receptor beta chains from one sample, sequenced in a study of CD4+ T cells in melanoma. Only in-frame clones appear in the TCRdb table, and some are missing; sequencing was by immunoSEQ multiplex PCR. The sample holds approximately 9,600 clones, nearly 80% seen once. Sequencing was carried out using cells from a culture (not recorded whether cultured in vitro). The receptors shown here come from a human donor with melanoma. CDR3s include the opening cysteine and the closing phenylalanine or tryptophan. The D gene is left open where the match is weak. Part of the rows lack a size; the others show once, few, many or a class for expanded clones.

v_call: TRBV5-5
d_call: TRBD1
j_call: TRBJ2-5
clone_size: -
cdr3_aa: CASRPGTERVETQYF
cdr3_nt: TGTGCCAGCAGACCCGGGACAGAAAGGGTGGAGACCCAGTACTTC

v_call: TRBV4-1
d_call: -
j_call: TRBJ1-4
clone_size: few
cdr3_aa: CASSQDWGSLFF
cdr3_nt: TGCGCCAGCAGCCAAGATTGGGGGTCCCTGTTTTTT

v_call: TRBV9
d_call: TRBD2
j_call: TRBJ2-1
clone_size: few
cdr3_aa: CASSQGTSGIRNEQFF
cdr3_nt: TGTGCCAGCAGCCAAGGGACTAGCGGGATTCGGAATGAGCAGTTCTTC

v_call: TRBV5-1
d_call: -
j_call: TRBJ2-3
clone_size: once
cdr3_aa: CASSWTGTSDTQYF
cdr3_nt: TGCGCCAGCAGCTGGACGGGGACAAGCGATACGCAGTATTTT

v_call: TRBV12-3/TRBV12-4
d_call: -
j_call: TRBJ1-2
clone_size: -
cdr3_aa: CASSLGGGYTF
cdr3_nt: TGTGCCAGCAGTTTAGGGGGCGGCTACACCTTC

v_call: TRBV3-1/TRBV3-2
d_call: -
j_call: TRBJ1-4
clone_size: -
cdr3_aa: CASSHLSGGSGEKLFF
cdr3_nt: TGTGCCAGCAGCCACCTTTCAGGCGGCTCGGGGGAAAAACTGTTTTTT

v_call: TRBV4-2
d_call: TRBD1
j_call: TRBJ1-6
clone_size: -
cdr3_aa: CASSQSGQGNSPLHF
cdr3_nt: TGTGCCAGCAGCCAATCGGGACAGGGCAATTCACCCCTCCACTTT

v_call: TRBV12-5
d_call: -
j_call: TRBJ1-1
clone_size: -
cdr3_aa: CASGLVEGLTEAFF
cdr3_nt: TGTGCTAGTGGTTTGGTTGAGGGGCTCACTGAAGCTTTCTTT

v_call: TRBV10-3
d_call: -
j_call: TRBJ2-7
clone_size: few
cdr3_aa: CAIPREVSPEGTSYEQYF
cdr3_nt: TGTGCCATTCCACGCGAGGTCTCCCCGGAGGGGACCTCCTACGAGCAGTACTTC

v_call: TRBV18
d_call: -
j_call: TRBJ1-1
clone_size: -
cdr3_aa: CASSPPNRGNTEAFF
cdr3_nt: TGTGCCAGCTCACCACCGAACAGAGGGAACACTGAAGCTTTCTTT

v_call: TRBV12-3/TRBV12-4
d_call: TRBD1
j_call: TRBJ2-1
clone_size: -
cdr3_aa: CASRVDRAGVLFF
cdr3_nt: TGTGCCAGCAGGGTAGACAGGGCCGGAGTTCTTTTCTTC

v_call: TRBV2
d_call: -
j_call: TRBJ1-2
clone_size: medium-sized
cdr3_aa: CASSDSSYGYTF
cdr3_nt: TGTGCCAGCAGTGACTCGAGCTATGGCTACACCTTC

v_call: TRBV9
d_call: TRBD1
j_call: TRBJ2-2
clone_size: -
cdr3_aa: CASSAWTGDTGELFF
cdr3_nt: TGTGCCAGCAGCGCCTGGACAGGGGACACCGGGGAGCTGTTTTTT

v_call: TRBV9
d_call: TRBD2
j_call: TRBJ2-3
clone_size: -
cdr3_aa: CASSVVSGGAEDTQYF
cdr3_nt: TGTGCCAGCAGCGTCGTGAGCGGGGGGGCCGAGGATACGCAGTATTTT

v_call: TRBV5-6
d_call: -
j_call: TRBJ1-1
clone_size: -
cdr3_aa: CASSLQGWGEAFF
cdr3_nt: TGTGCCAGCAGCTTGCAGGGTTGGGGTGAAGCTTTCTTT

v_call: TRBV5-1
d_call: TRBD2
j_call: TRBJ2-5
clone_size: -
cdr3_aa: CASSLGIAGGLGMETQYF
cdr3_nt: TGCGCCAGCAGCTTAGGAATAGCGGGGGGGCTCGGGATGGAGACCCAGTACTTC

v_call: TRBV18
d_call: TRBD1
j_call: TRBJ1-2
clone_size: -
cdr3_aa: CASGQDYGYTF
cdr3_nt: TGTGCCAGCGGACAGGACTATGGCTACACCTTC

v_call: TRBV5-6
d_call: TRBD1
j_call: TRBJ1-2
clone_size: -
cdr3_aa: CASSSYRGYYGYTF
cdr3_nt: TGTGCCAGCAGCTCATACAGGGGATACTATGGCTACACCTTC

v_call: TRBV2
d_call: -
j_call: TRBJ2-7
clone_size: -
cdr3_aa: CASSEPYEQYF
cdr3_nt: TGTGCCAGCAGTGAACCCTACGAGCAGTACTTC

v_call: TRBV7-9
d_call: TRBD2
j_call: TRBJ2-3
clone_size: -
cdr3_aa: CASSSGLVADTQYF
cdr3_nt: TGTGCCAGCAGCTCCGGACTAGTGGCAGATACGCAGTATTTT

v_call: TRBV6-6
d_call: TRBD1
j_call: TRBJ1-2
clone_size: -
cdr3_aa: CASRSGTGEGYTF
cdr3_nt: TGTGCCAGCAGAAGCGGGACAGGAGAGGGCTACACCTTC

v_call: TRBV18
d_call: -
j_call: TRBJ1-1
clone_size: few
cdr3_aa: CASSPSIMNTEAFF
cdr3_nt: TGTGCCAGCTCACCGAGTATAATGAACACTGAAGCTTTCTTT

v_call: TRBV5-1
d_call: TRBD2
j_call: TRBJ2-3
clone_size: -
cdr3_aa: CASSSGTSSDTQYF
cdr3_nt: TGCGCCAGCAGCTCTGGGACTAGCTCAGATACGCAGTATTTT

v_call: TRBV29-1
d_call: -
j_call: TRBJ1-2
clone_size: -
cdr3_aa: CSVDVYTF
cdr3_nt: TGCAGCGTTGACGTCTACACCTTC

v_call: TRBV5-5
d_call: TRBD1
j_call: TRBJ1-2
clone_size: -
cdr3_aa: CASSFNQGGYGYTF
cdr3_nt: TGTGCCAGCAGCTTTAACCAGGGGGGCTATGGCTACACCTTC

v_call: TRBV6-6
d_call: TRBD1
j_call: TRBJ1-3
clone_size: -
cdr3_aa: CASSDRPGFGNTIYF
cdr3_nt: TGTGCCAGTTCGGACAGGCCGGGGTTTGGAAACACCATATATTTT

v_call: TRBV2
d_call: -
j_call: TRBJ1-3
clone_size: -
cdr3_aa: CASRRTQGTGNTIYF
cdr3_nt: TGTGCCAGCAGACGGACTCAGGGAACTGGAAACACCATATATTTT

v_call: TRBV10-3
d_call: -
j_call: TRBJ2-1
clone_size: -
cdr3_aa: CAINAGDNSNEQFF
cdr3_nt: TGTGCCATAAATGCTGGGGATAACAGCAATGAGCAGTTCTTC

v_call: TRBV10-2
d_call: TRBD1
j_call: TRBJ2-2
clone_size: few
cdr3_aa: CASGPDRSSFKDF
cdr3_nt: TGCGCCAGCGGCCCGGACAGGTCCTCTTTTAAGGATTTT

v_call: TRBV18
d_call: TRBD1
j_call: TRBJ1-2
clone_size: -
cdr3_aa: CASSAVDRWYYGYTF
cdr3_nt: TGTGCCAGCTCAGCGGTGGACAGGTGGTACTATGGCTACACCTTC

v_call: TRBV30
d_call: TRBD1
j_call: TRBJ1-5
clone_size: few
cdr3_aa: CAWSPRQGAAQPQHF
cdr3_nt: TGTGCCTGGAGTCCCCGACAGGGGGCTGCTCAGCCCCAGCATTTT

v_call: TRBV2
d_call: TRBD1
j_call: TRBJ1-2
clone_size: -
cdr3_aa: CASSGTEEGGNYGYTF
cdr3_nt: TGTGCCAGCAGCGGGACAGAAGAAGGGGGGAACTATGGCTACACCTTC

v_call: TRBV30
d_call: -
j_call: TRBJ2-3
clone_size: -
cdr3_aa: CAWSLWDTDTQYF
cdr3_nt: TGTGCCTGGAGCTTATGGGACACAGATACGCAGTATTTT

v_call: TRBV11-2
d_call: TRBD1
j_call: TRBJ2-1
clone_size: once
cdr3_aa: CASSSLRGHHNEQFF
cdr3_nt: TGTGCCAGCAGCTCCCTTAGGGGGCATCACAATGAGCAGTTCTTC

v_call: TRBV6-5
d_call: -
j_call: TRBJ1-6
clone_size: -
cdr3_aa: CASGRGGRSPLHF
cdr3_nt: TGTGCCAGCGGGCGGGGGGGACGTTCACCCCTCCACTTT

v_call: TRBV19
d_call: -
j_call: TRBJ1-1
clone_size: -
cdr3_aa: CASSTSPGTEAFF
cdr3_nt: TGTGCCAGTAGTACCTCTCCAGGGACTGAAGCTTTCTTT

v_call: TRBV24-1
d_call: TRBD1
j_call: TRBJ2-2
clone_size: -
cdr3_aa: CATSAGQGNTGELFF
cdr3_nt: TGTGCCACCAGTGCGGGACAGGGTAACACCGGGGAGCTGTTTTTT

v_call: TRBV29-1
d_call: TRBD1
j_call: TRBJ1-2
clone_size: -
cdr3_aa: CSVPSWTGGYGYTF
cdr3_nt: TGCAGCGTCCCCAGTTGGACAGGGGGCTATGGCTACACCTTC

v_call: TRBV18
d_call: TRBD1
j_call: TRBJ1-1
clone_size: -
cdr3_aa: CASGRDRKNTEAFF
cdr3_nt: TGTGCCAGCGGCCGGGACAGAAAGAACACTGAAGCTTTCTTT

v_call: TRBV5-1
d_call: -
j_call: TRBJ2-7
clone_size: -
cdr3_aa: CASSLDGRRSYEQYF
cdr3_nt: TGCGCCAGCAGCTTGGACGGACGGCGATCCTACGAGCAGTACTTC

v_call: TRBV7-9
d_call: -
j_call: TRBJ2-1
clone_size: -
cdr3_aa: CASSFILGGRLSYNEQFF
cdr3_nt: TGTGCCAGCAGCTTTATACTTGGGGGTCGCCTTTCCTACAATGAGCAGTTCTTC

v_call: TRBV20-1
d_call: -
j_call: TRBJ2-5
clone_size: few
cdr3_aa: CSASVRRGQYF
cdr3_nt: TGCAGTGCTAGTGTACGGAGAGGCCAGTACTTC

v_call: TRBV30
d_call: -
j_call: TRBJ1-2
clone_size: few
cdr3_aa: CAWSGRSRSSYGYTF
cdr3_nt: TGTGCCTGGAGTGGGAGGAGTCGGTCAAGCTATGGCTACACCTTC

v_call: TRBV18
d_call: -
j_call: TRBJ1-2
clone_size: -
cdr3_aa: CASSPFRWQKNGYTF
cdr3_nt: TGTGCCAGCTCACCCTTCAGGTGGCAGAAGAACGGCTACACCTTC

v_call: TRBV6-2/TRBV6-3
d_call: -
j_call: TRBJ2-7
clone_size: -
cdr3_aa: CASSYPDFSYEQYF
cdr3_nt: TGTGCCAGCAGTTACCCGGACTTTTCCTACGAGCAGTACTTC

v_call: TRBV27
d_call: -
j_call: TRBJ2-2
clone_size: medium-sized
cdr3_aa: CASSSSGQLNTGELFF
cdr3_nt: TGTGCCAGCAGTTCGAGCGGACAGTTGAACACCGGGGAGCTGTTTTTT

v_call: TRBV18
d_call: -
j_call: TRBJ2-3
clone_size: -
cdr3_aa: CASSPQDVVDTQYF
cdr3_nt: TGTGCCAGCTCGCCTCAAGACGTCGTAGATACGCAGTATTTT

v_call: TRBV11-2
d_call: -
j_call: TRBJ1-1
clone_size: -
cdr3_aa: CASSFSASAIAFF
cdr3_nt: TGTGCCAGCAGCTTTAGTGCTTCTGCCATAGCTTTCTTT

v_call: TRBV9
d_call: TRBD2
j_call: TRBJ2-3
clone_size: -
cdr3_aa: CASSVAVAGAGTDTQYF
cdr3_nt: TGTGCCAGCAGCGTAGCGGTAGCGGGGGCCGGCACAGATACGCAGTATTTT

v_call: TRBV12-2
d_call: -
j_call: TRBJ2-5
clone_size: -
cdr3_aa: CARAGGPGETQYF
cdr3_nt: TGTGCAAGAGCGGGGGGGCCCGGAGAGACCCAGTACTTC

v_call: TRBV3-1/TRBV3-2
d_call: -
j_call: TRBJ2-6
clone_size: -
cdr3_aa: CASLDGLSGANVLTF
cdr3_nt: TGTGCCAGCCTGGACGGATTATCTGGGGCCAACGTCCTGACTTTC

v_call: TRBV9
d_call: TRBD1
j_call: TRBJ1-6
clone_size: -
cdr3_aa: CASSLGQYNSPLHF
cdr3_nt: TGTGCCAGCAGCCTGGGACAGTATAATTCACCCCTCCACTTT

v_call: TRBV7-9
d_call: TRBD1
j_call: TRBJ1-2
clone_size: -
cdr3_aa: CASSLGQGAHYGYTF
cdr3_nt: TGTGCCAGCAGCTTGGGACAGGGGGCGCACTATGGCTACACCTTC

v_call: TRBV19
d_call: TRBD2
j_call: TRBJ2-4
clone_size: few
cdr3_aa: CASSMREGRATPIAKNIQYF
cdr3_nt: TGTGCCAGTAGTATGAGGGAGGGACGGGCGACCCCCATAGCCAAAAACATTCAGTACTTC

v_call: TRBV27
d_call: TRBD1
j_call: TRBJ1-2
clone_size: -
cdr3_aa: CASSSGQGAHFYGYTF
cdr3_nt: TGTGCCAGCAGTTCCGGACAGGGAGCGCACTTTTATGGCTACACCTTC

v_call: TRBV19
d_call: TRBD1
j_call: TRBJ2-1
clone_size: -
cdr3_aa: CASGQGVTYNEQFF
cdr3_nt: TGTGCCAGTGGACAGGGGGTGACCTACAATGAGCAGTTCTTC

v_call: TRBV19
d_call: TRBD1
j_call: TRBJ2-4
clone_size: -
cdr3_aa: CARAGQGTEDTKNIQYF
cdr3_nt: TGTGCCAGAGCGGGACAGGGGACAGAAGATACCAAAAACATTCAGTACTTC